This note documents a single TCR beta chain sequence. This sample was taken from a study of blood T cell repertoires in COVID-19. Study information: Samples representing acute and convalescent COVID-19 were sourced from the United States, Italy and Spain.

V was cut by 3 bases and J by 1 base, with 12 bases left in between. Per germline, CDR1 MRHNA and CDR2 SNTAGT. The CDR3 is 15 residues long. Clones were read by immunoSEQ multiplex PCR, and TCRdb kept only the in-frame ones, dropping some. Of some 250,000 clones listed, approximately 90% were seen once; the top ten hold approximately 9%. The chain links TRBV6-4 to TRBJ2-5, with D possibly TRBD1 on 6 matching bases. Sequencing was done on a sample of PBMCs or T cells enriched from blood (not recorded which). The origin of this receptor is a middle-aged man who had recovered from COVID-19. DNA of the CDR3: TGTGCCAGCAGTGAGCAAGACAGGAGCCAAGAGACCCAGTACTTC. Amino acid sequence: CASSEQDRSQETQYF.